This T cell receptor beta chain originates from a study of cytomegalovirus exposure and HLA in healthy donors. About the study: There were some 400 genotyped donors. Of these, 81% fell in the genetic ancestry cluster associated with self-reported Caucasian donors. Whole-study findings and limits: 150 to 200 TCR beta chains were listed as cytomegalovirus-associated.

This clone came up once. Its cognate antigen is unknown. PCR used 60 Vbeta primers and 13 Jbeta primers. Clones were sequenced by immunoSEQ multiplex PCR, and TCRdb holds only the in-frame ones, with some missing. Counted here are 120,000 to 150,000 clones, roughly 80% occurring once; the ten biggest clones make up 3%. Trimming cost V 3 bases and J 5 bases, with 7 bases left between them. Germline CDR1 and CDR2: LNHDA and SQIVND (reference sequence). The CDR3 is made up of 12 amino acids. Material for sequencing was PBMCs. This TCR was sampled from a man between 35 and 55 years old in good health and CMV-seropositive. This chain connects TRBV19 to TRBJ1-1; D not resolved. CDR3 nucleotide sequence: TGTGCCAGTAGTATCCGGGAGACTGAAGCTTTCTTT. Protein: CASSIRETEAFF. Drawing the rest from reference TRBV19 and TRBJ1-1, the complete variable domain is DGGITQSPKYLFRKEGQNVTLSCEQNLNHDAMYWYRQDPGQGLRLIYYSQIVNDFQKGDIAEGYSVSREKKESFPLTVTSAQKNPTAFYLCASSIRETEAFFGQGTRLTVV.